This T cell receptor beta chain was sequenced for a study of regulatory and conventional T cells in RAG deficiency. Using immunoSEQ multiplex PCR, the repertoire was profiled, and TCRdb retains in-frame clones only, with some absent. The top ten hold 3% to 4% of the sample, which has 34,000 or so clones, 76% seen once. Conventional CD4+ T cells were sorted from blood as CD25-low CD127-high cells. The CDR3 is 11 amino acids. Germline V lookup: CDR1 SEHNR, CDR2 FQNEAQ (reference sequence). Trimming cost V 2 bases and J 8 bases, with 6 bases left between them. This sample also belongs to another study, concerning regulatory T cells. According to that study: The PCR used 52 TRBV and 13 TRBJ primers.

Source material: CD4+ effector T cells sorted from blood. The gene calls are TRBV7-9 and TRBJ1-2; no clear D gene. The TCR originated in a human donor in good health. The CDR3 is CASSLNGGYTF. The CDR3 DNA is TGTGCCAGCAGCTTAAATGGAGGCTACACCTTC. The whole variable domain, filled in from reference TRBV7-9 and TRBJ1-2, reads DTGVSQNPRHKITKRGQNVTFRCDPISEHNRLYWYRQTLGQGPEFLTYFQNEAQLEKSRLLSDRFSAERPKGSFSTLEIQRTEQGDSAMYLCASSLNGGYTFGSGTRLTVV.